Below, 26 T cell receptor beta chains from the same sample are listed, as sequenced in a study of T cell changes during pregnancy in multiple sclerosis. Some clones are missing from TCRdb's copy, which holds only in-frame ones; the method was immunoSEQ multiplex PCR. Seen here are about 64,000 clones, around 96% observed once, and the top ten hold approximately 2.5%. Sequencing used CD8+ T cells from peripheral blood mononuclear cells, obtained after pregnancy. The receptors originated from a female donor with multiple sclerosis, enrolled in a pregnancy study.

The chain has TRBV13 and TRBJ2-7, with 12 bases fitting TRBD2. V trimming: 2 bases; J trimming: 7 bases; junction bases outside the gene matches: 6. The CDR3 has 15 amino acids. CDR1 and CDR2 from the germline V gene are PRHDT and FYEKMQ (reference sequence). In DNA form, the CDR3 reads TGTGCCAGCAGCTTAAGTGGACTAGCGGGACTGGAGCAGTACTTC. Translating it yields CASSLSGLAGLEQYF.

The chain employs TRBV2 and TRBJ1-1, with 7 bases matching TRBD1. The CDR3 runs 13 residues. The germline gives CDR1 SNHLY, CDR2 FYNNEI. After removal of 6 bases from V and 7 bases from J, the junction contained 8 bases not matched to a gene. The CDR3 sequence is CASRKTGTLEAFF. The CDR3, as DNA: TGTGCCAGCAGGAAGACAGGGACGCTTGAAGCTTTCTTT.

This clone is a singleton in its sample. The chain uses TRBV28 and TRBJ1-1, with a weak D call TRBD1 (6 bases). This CDR3 region has 14 residues. Trimming pared 10 bases from V and 1 base from J, leaving 16 bases between. Germline V gives CDR1 MDHEN, CDR2 SYDVKM. The CDR3 nucleotides read TGTGCCACACTTCTCCGGGGGGCGAACACTGAAGCTTTCTTT. Translated, it gives CATLLRGANTEAFF.

This chain links TRBV19 with TRBJ2-7; D may be TRBD1 (7 bases). Trimming left V 3 bases short and J 7 bases short, with 22 bases between. Germline CDR1 LNHDA, CDR2 SQIVND (reference sequence). There are 16 residues in the CDR3. CDR3 in amino acids: CASSIGGTVPKQEQYF. The CDR3 DNA sequence: TGTGCCAGTAGTATTGGGGGGACAGTCCCGAAGCAGGAGCAGTACTTC.

The chain recombines TRBV2 with TRBJ2-7; weak D call: TRBD1 (6 bases). V gave up 2 bases and J gave up 0 bases, with 17 bases separating them. The CDR3 loop spans 17 amino acids. Germline V gene data show CDR1 as SNHLY and CDR2 as FYNNEI. The CDR3 reads CASSEMGRDTSSYEQYF. In nucleotides, the CDR3 is TGTGCCAGCAGTGAAATGGGTCGGGACACCAGCTCCTACGAGCAGTACTTC.

CDR3: CASSETGNTEAFF. CDR3 DNA sequence: TGTGCCAGCAGTGAAACTGGGAACACTGAAGCTTTCTTT. The chain links TRBV2 to TRBJ1-1; D is unresolved. Trimming removed 2 bases at V and 1 base at J, with 5 bases between. The CDR3 consists of 13 residues. Germline-derived CDR1 and CDR2 are SNHLY and FYNNEI.

This clone was seen just once. The chain recombines TRBV7-9 with TRBJ2-1, with TRBD2 as a possible D gene (6 bases). The V gene's germline CDR1 is SEHNR and CDR2 FQNEAQ (reference sequence). The CDR3 consists of 15 residues. V was pared by 5 bases and J by 2 bases, with 13 bases between. CDR3 residues: CASSPGGTAYNEQFF. CDR3 DNA sequence: TGTGCCAGCAGCCCCGGGGGAACCGCCTACAATGAGCAGTTCTTC.

The chain joins TRBV29-1 to TRBJ1-1, with 7 bases fitting TRBD1. Losses at the gene ends were 7 bases for V and 2 bases for J; bases not matched to a gene: 7. The germline CDR1 and CDR2 sequences are SQVTM and ANQGSEA. This CDR3 has 13 amino acids. The CDR3: CSGGTAINTEAFF. For the CDR3, the DNA is TGCAGCGGGGGGACAGCCATTAACACTGAAGCTTTCTTT.

This clone has a single count. This rearrangement joins TRBV4-1 to TRBJ2-7; 12 bases line up with TRBD2. Germline assignment: CDR1 MGHRA and CDR2 YSYEKL. The CDR3 has 19 residues. Trimming at V came to 0 bases and at J to 1 base, leaving 10 bases not matched to a gene. The CDR3 spells CASSQDLASGRGGSYEQYF. The CDR3 bases are TGCGCCAGCAGCCAAGATTTGGCTAGCGGGAGGGGAGGTTCCTACGAGCAGTACTTC.

The chain carries TRBV6-5 and TRBJ2-1; 7 bases are a match to TRBD2. Germline lookup yields CDR1 MNHEY and CDR2 SVGAGI. J was trimmed by 7 bases and V by 9 bases; bases with no gene match: 6. The CDR3 covers 12 residues. In DNA, the CDR3 is TGTGCCAGTAGACGGGGGGTGAATGAGCAGTTCTTC. Amino acid sequence: CASRRGVNEQFF.

The chain is built from TRBV28 and TRBJ1-2; D is unresolved. Germline CDR1 reads MDHEN; CDR2 reads SYDVKM. This CDR3 comprises 14 residues. V shed 7 bases and J shed 3 bases, with 15 bases lying between them. CDR3: CASIEGGLDYGYTF. The CDR3 nucleotides are TGTGCCAGCATAGAGGGAGGGTTGGACTATGGCTACACCTTC.

The rearrangement joins TRBV28 to TRBJ2-7; TRBD2 is a possible D gene (6 bases). Germline assignment: CDR1 MDHEN and CDR2 SYDVKM. V was clipped by 3 bases and J by 2 bases, with 20 bases between them. The CDR3 has 17 residues. This chain's CDR3 is CASSFEVAGLLTYEQYF. Written as DNA, the CDR3 is TGTGCCAGCAGTTTTGAGGTCGCGGGACTCCTCACCTACGAGCAGTACTTC. The full variable domain, its missing parts supplied by reference TRBV28 and TRBJ2-7, is DVKVTQSSRYLVKRTGEKVFLECVQDMDHENMFWYRQDPGLGLRLIYFSYDVKMKEKGDIPEGYSVSREKKERFSLILESASTNQTSMYLCASSFEVAGLLTYEQYFGPGTRLTVT.

The gene calls are TRBV5-6 and TRBJ1-2; D perhaps matches TRBD1 (6 bases). Looked up from germline, CDR1 is SGHDT and CDR2 is YYEEEE. This CDR3 spans 14 amino acids. Trimming shortened V by 0 bases and J by 7 bases, and 13 bases separated the two germline ends. CDR3 nucleotides: TGTGCCAGCAGCTTGGGGGGGCGTTCGGTTGGCTACACCTTC. As protein: CASSLGGRSVGYTF.

The chain links TRBV11-3 to TRBJ2-3, with TRBD2 matching 11 bases. V was pared by 0 bases and J by 5 bases, with 1 base of the junction left unmatched. CDR1 SGHNT and CDR2 YENEEA come from the germline V gene. The CDR3 is 15 residues long. The CDR3 DNA reads as TGTGCCAGCAGCTTAGAAGGACTAGCGGGAGATACGCAGTATTTT. It encodes CASSLEGLAGDTQYF.

The chain recombines TRBV19 with TRBJ1-4; D may be TRBD1 (5 bases). CDR1 and CDR2 from the germline V gene are LNHDA and SQIVND (reference sequence). The CDR3 runs 14 residues. V gave up 8 bases and J gave up 7 bases, with 17 bases separating them. CDR3 in DNA: TGTGCCAGTGGAATGGTGCCGGGGGGTGAAAAACTGTTTTTT. Amino acids: CASGMVPGGEKLFF.

V gene TRBV5-1 combines with J gene TRBJ2-7; TRBD2 matches at 15 bases. Germline CDR1 SGHRS, CDR2 YFSETQ. The CDR3 is made up of 15 amino acids. With V trimmed by 0 bases and J by 6 bases, 1 base remained unmatched. As DNA, the CDR3 is TGCGCCAGCAGCTTGGGGACTAGCGGGAGGGTCGAGCAGTACTTC. It yields the protein CASSLGTSGRVEQYF.

The chain has TRBV28 and TRBJ2-3; 8 positions agree with TRBD2. The CDR3 sequence is 16 residues long. The junction had 11 bases not matched to a gene; V was cut back by 5 bases and J by 4 bases. Germline V CDR1 and CDR2: MDHEN, SYDVKM. This CDR3 is CASSPPSGRGSDTQYF. The CDR3 DNA is TGTGCCAGCAGTCCTCCTTCCGGGAGGGGGTCAGATACGCAGTATTTT. The variable domain in full, completed from reference TRBV28 and TRBJ2-3, reads DVKVTQSSRYLVKRTGEKVFLECVQDMDHENMFWYRQDPGLGLRLIYFSYDVKMKEKGDIPEGYSVSREKKERFSLILESASTNQTSMYLCASSPPSGRGSDTQYFGPGTRLTVL.

The J gene is TRBJ2-1, the V gene TRBV30, with D unclear. The germline CDR1 and CDR2 sequences are GTSNPN and SVGIG (reference sequence). The ends were cut back, 6 bases at V and 5 bases at J, with 14 bases in the middle. The CDR3 runs to 13 residues. CDR3: CACDETYNNEQFF. CDR3 DNA: TGTGCCTGCGACGAGACTTATAACAATGAGCAGTTCTTC. Variable domain in full (rest from reference TRBV30 and TRBJ2-1): SQTIHQWPATLVQPVGSPLSLECTVEGTSNPNLYWYRQAAGRGLQLLFYSVGIGQISSEVPQNLSASRPQDRQFILSSKKLLLSDSGFYLCACDETYNNEQFFGPGTRLTVL.

V is TRBV27 and J is TRBJ2-1, with 11 bases aligning to TRBD2. CDR3 length equals 14 residues. Germline V gives CDR1 MNHEY, CDR2 SMNVEV (reference sequence). V gave up 6 bases and J gave up 9 bases; unmatched junction bases: 7. The CDR3 DNA follows: TGTGCCAGCAGCTTAGCGGGAGGGACAGGTGAGCAGTTCTTC. Translating gives CASSLAGGTGEQFF.

This rearrangement joins TRBV7-6 to TRBJ2-7, with TRBD1 matching 11 bases. The CDR3 sequence is 16 residues long. Germline lookup yields CDR1 SGHVS and CDR2 FNYEAQ. V lost 4 bases to trimming and J lost 0 bases; unmatched junction nucleotides: 5. The CDR3 protein is CASSYMGQGGSYEQYF. The DNA of the CDR3 is TGTGCCAGCAGCTACATGGGACAGGGGGGCTCCTACGAGCAGTACTTC.

V and J are TRBV7-8 and TRBJ1-1; D not certain. The CDR3 has 16 residues. CDR1 and CDR2 (germline): SGHVS, FQNEAQ. V gave up 7 bases and J gave up 1 base, with 19 bases separating them. The CDR3 region is CASTPNSGSGNTEAFF. CDR3 nucleotide sequence: TGTGCCAGCACCCCCAACTCGGGGAGCGGGAACACTGAAGCTTTCTTT.

V usage is TRBV10-3 and J usage is TRBJ2-1, with D uncertain. This CDR3 has 12 amino acids. Trimming cost V 3 bases and J 4 bases, with 4 bases left between them. Germline CDR1 reads ENHRY; CDR2 reads SYGVKD. CDR3 sequence reads: CAISDLYNEQFF. The CDR3 DNA reads TGTGCCATCAGTGACTTGTACAATGAGCAGTTCTTC.

The genes are TRBV7-6 and TRBJ2-3; TRBD1 matches 11 bases. This CDR3 has 17 residues. The junction had 11 bases not matched to a gene; V was cut back by 8 bases and J by 1 base. Germline CDR1 and CDR2: SGHVS and FNYEAQ. The CDR3 reads CASSVPGQGGRTDTQYF. The CDR3 DNA reads TGTGCCAGCTCCGTCCCGGGACAGGGGGGGCGCACAGATACGCAGTATTTT.

The chain recombines TRBV6-6 with TRBJ2-1; D might be TRBD2 (6 bases). With 5 bases removed from V and 2 bases from J, the gap between germline ends came to 13 bases. CDR1 MNHNY and CDR2 SVGAGI come from the germline V gene (reference sequence). The CDR3 runs 15 residues. The CDR3 nucleotides are TGTGCCAGCAGTGCGGAGGGCCAGACCTACAATGAGCAGTTCTTC. As protein: CASSAEGQTYNEQFF.

The V and J genes are TRBV2 and TRBJ2-1; D uncertain. There are 15 residues in the CDR3. V lost 3 bases to trimming and J lost 0 bases, with 9 bases between them. Per germline, CDR1 SNHLY and CDR2 FYNNEI. The CDR3 protein is CASSERSSSYNEQFF. In DNA form, the CDR3 reads TGTGCCAGCAGTGAGAGGTCTAGCTCCTACAATGAGCAGTTCTTC.

The V and J genes are TRBV28 and TRBJ2-7; D is possibly TRBD2 (5 bases). Germline CDR1 and CDR2: MDHEN and SYDVKM. V was pared by 7 bases and J by 3 bases, with 10 bases between. The CDR3 covers 12 residues. The CDR3 loop is CASKDFLYEQYF. The CDR3 region has the DNA TGTGCCAGCAAGGACTTTCTCTACGAGCAGTACTTC.